The rows below give T cell receptor beta chains drawn from one sample of a study of cytomegalovirus exposure and HLA in healthy donors. Repertoires were generated with immunoSEQ multiplex PCR, while TCRdb's copy carries only in-frame clones and drops some. This table has around 180,000 clones, 75% to 80% appearing once. The sample comprised PBMCs. The receptors shown here come from a woman under 40 in good health and CMV-seropositive. Both conserved end residues are part of each CDR3. Each record gives: J gene, V gene, D gene, clone size, CDR3 protein, CDR3 DNA. The D gene is left open where the match is weak. Where a row states a size, it is once, few, many or the class of an expanded clone; other rows omit it.

>TRBJ1-2|TRBV5-1|.|once
CASSLEAAGPYGYTF
TGCGCCAGCAGCTTGGAGGCGGCGGGGCCCTATGGCTACACCTTC
>TRBJ1-1|TRBV7-7|.|few
CASSPRMNTEAFF
TGTGCTAGCAGCCCCAGAATGAACACTGAAGCTTTCTTT
>TRBJ2-2|TRBV7-8|TRBD2|.
CASSLASGLLTGELFF
TGTGCCAGCAGCTTAGCTAGCGGGTTGCTCACCGGGGAGCTGTTTTTT
>TRBJ2-1|TRBV5-6|TRBD2|.
CASSPWPAGVNEQFF
TGTGCCAGCAGCCCCTGGCCAGCGGGAGTCAATGAGCAGTTCTTC
>TRBJ1-4|TRBV4-1|.|.
CASSQVGRNNEKLFF
TGCGCCAGCAGCCAAGTCGGGAGGAATAATGAAAAACTGTTTTTT
>TRBJ1-2|TRBV6-6|.|.
CASSYSTEYYGYTF
TGTGCCAGCAGTTACTCCACTGAGTATTATGGCTACACCTTC
>TRBJ1-1|TRBV19|TRBD1|few
CASSTRQGSNTEAFF
TGTGCCAGTAGCACCCGACAGGGGAGTAACACTGAAGCTTTCTTT
>TRBJ2-7|TRBV29-1|.|.
CSVVGQGYEQYF
TGCAGCGTTGTAGGGCAGGGCTACGAGCAGTACTTC
>TRBJ2-5|TRBV25-1|.|.
CASSEYWNSQETQYF
TGTGCCAGCAGTGAATATTGGAACAGTCAAGAGACCCAGTACTTC
>TRBJ1-2|TRBV4-3|.|.
CASSQDTRTIYGYTF
TGCGCCAGCAGCCAAGATACACGGACAATCTATGGCTACACCTTC
>TRBJ1-1|TRBV6-6|.|.
CASSYEGGRINTEAFF
TGTGCCAGCAGTTATGAGGGGGGGCGTATAAACACTGAAGCTTTCTTT
>TRBJ1-2|TRBV7-9|.|.
CASSLLVGRAANYGYTF
TGTGCCAGCAGCTTACTAGTTGGGCGGGCAGCTAACTATGGCTACACCTTC
>TRBJ2-7|TRBV28|TRBD1|.
CASSLAQGVSYEQYF
TGTGCCAGCAGTTTAGCACAGGGGGTCTCCTACGAGCAGTACTTC
>TRBJ1-4|TRBV18|TRBD1|.
CASLRGPNEKLFF
TGTGCCAGCCTCAGGGGGCCGAATGAAAAACTGTTTTTT
>TRBJ1-3|TRBV6-5|.|.
CASSYRGSSGNTIYF
TGTGCCAGCAGTTACAGGGGGTCTTCTGGAAACACCATATATTTT
>TRBJ2-1|TRBV5-4|TRBD1|.
CASSSSDRDNEQFF
TGTGCCAGCAGCTCCAGCGACAGGGACAATGAGCAGTTCTTC
>TRBJ2-7|TRBV9|.|.
CASSVGRLGEQYF
TGTGCCAGCAGCGTAGGGCGGTTGGGTGAGCAGTACTTC
>TRBJ2-1|TRBV6-5|TRBD2|.
CASALTSGAEQFF
TGTGCCAGCGCGTTGACTAGCGGGGCTGAGCAGTTCTTC
>TRBJ1-2|TRBV5-1|.|.
CASSLGAGLGYTF
TGCGCCAGCAGCTTGGGGGCAGGGCTCGGCTACACCTTC
>TRBJ1-6|TRBV7-8|TRBD1|.
CASSLIQGDNSPLHF
TGTGCCAGCAGCTTAATACAGGGGGATAATTCACCCCTCCACTTT
>TRBJ2-1|TRBV10-2|TRBD2|.
CASSDPGKRGGVEGQFF
TGCGCCAGCAGCGACCCTGGGAAGCGGGGGGGCGTGGAGGGACAGTTCTTC
>TRBJ2-3|TRBV4-1|TRBD2|.
CASSQVRLALTDTQYF
TGCGCCAGCAGCCAAGTGAGACTAGCTTTAACAGATACGCAGTATTTT
>TRBJ1-4|TRBV28|.|once
CASSNEKLFF
TGTGCCAGCTCGAATGAAAAACTGTTTTTT